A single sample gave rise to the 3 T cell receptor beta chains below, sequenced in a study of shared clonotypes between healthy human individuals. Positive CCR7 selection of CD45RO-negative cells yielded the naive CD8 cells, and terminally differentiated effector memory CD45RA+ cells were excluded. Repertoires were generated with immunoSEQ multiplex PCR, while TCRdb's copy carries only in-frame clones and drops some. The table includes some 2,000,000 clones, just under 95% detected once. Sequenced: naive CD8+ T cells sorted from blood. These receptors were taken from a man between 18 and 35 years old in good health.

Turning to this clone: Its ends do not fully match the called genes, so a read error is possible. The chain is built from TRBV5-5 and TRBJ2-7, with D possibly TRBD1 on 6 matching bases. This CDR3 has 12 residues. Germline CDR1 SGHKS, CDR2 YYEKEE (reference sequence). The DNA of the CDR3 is TGTGCCAGCAGCTTGACAGGGCCTATTCCAAGCTTC. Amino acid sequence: CASSLTGPIPSF.

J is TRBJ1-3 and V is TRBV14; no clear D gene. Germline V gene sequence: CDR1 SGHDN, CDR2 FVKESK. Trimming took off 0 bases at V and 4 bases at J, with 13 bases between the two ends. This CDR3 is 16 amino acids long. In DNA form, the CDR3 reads TGTGCCAGCAGCCAAGATGGAGAGGGCATCGGAAACACCATATATTTT. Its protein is CASSQDGEGIGNTIYF.

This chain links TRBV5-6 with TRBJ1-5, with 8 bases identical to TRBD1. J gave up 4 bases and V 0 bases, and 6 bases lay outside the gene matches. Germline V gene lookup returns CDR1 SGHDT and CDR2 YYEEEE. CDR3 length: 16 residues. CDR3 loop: CASSLATGGFNQPQHF. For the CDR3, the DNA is TGTGCCAGCAGCTTGGCTACAGGGGGTTTTAATCAGCCCCAGCATTTT.